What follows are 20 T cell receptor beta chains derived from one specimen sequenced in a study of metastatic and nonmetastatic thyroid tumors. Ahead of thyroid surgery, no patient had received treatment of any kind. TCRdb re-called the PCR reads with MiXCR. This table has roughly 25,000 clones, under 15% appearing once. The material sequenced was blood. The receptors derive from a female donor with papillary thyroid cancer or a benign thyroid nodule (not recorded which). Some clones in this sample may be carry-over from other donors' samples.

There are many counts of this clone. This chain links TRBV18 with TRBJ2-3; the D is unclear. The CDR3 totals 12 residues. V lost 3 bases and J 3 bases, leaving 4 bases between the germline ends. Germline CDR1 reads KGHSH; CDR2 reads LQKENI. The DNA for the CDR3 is TGTGCCAGCTCACCGCGGACAGATACGCAGTATTTT. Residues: CASSPRTDTQYF.

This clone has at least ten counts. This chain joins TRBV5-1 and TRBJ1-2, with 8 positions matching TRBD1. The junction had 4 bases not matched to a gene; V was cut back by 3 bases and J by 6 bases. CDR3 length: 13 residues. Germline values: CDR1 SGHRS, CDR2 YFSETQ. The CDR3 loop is CASSSSTGDGYTF. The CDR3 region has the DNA TGCGCCAGCAGCTCTTCGACAGGGGATGGCTACACCTTC.

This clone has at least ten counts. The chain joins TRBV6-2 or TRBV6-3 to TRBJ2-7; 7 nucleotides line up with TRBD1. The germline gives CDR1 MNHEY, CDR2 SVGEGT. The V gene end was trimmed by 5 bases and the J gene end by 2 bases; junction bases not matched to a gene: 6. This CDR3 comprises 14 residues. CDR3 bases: TGTGCCAGCAGTGGAGTGGGGACAGCCTACGAGCAGTACTTC. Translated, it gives CASSGVGTAYEQYF.

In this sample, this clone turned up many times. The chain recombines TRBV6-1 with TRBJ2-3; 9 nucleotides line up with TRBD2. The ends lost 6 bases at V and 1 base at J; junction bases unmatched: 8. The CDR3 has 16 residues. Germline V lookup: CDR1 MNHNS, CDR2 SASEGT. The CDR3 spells CASRTGREGRTDTQYF. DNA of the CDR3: TGTGCCAGCAGGACAGGGCGGGAGGGCCGCACAGATACGCAGTATTTT.

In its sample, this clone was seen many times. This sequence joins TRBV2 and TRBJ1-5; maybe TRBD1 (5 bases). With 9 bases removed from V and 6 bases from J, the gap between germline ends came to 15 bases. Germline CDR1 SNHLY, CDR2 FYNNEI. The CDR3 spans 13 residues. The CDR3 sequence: CASLFQGGQPQHF. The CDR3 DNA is TGTGCCAGTCTCTTCCAGGGAGGTCAGCCCCAGCATTTT. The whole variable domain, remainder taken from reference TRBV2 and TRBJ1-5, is EPEVTQTPSHQVTQMGQEVILRCVPISNHLYFYWYRQILGQKVEFLVSFYNNEISEKSEIFDDQFSVERPDGSNFTLKIRSTKLEDSAMYFCASLFQGGQPQHFGDGTRLSIL.

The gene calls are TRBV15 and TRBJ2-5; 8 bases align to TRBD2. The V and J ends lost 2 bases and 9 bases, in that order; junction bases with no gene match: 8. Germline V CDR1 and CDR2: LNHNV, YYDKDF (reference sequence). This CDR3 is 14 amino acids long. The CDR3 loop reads CATSRMTGGEAQYF. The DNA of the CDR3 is TGTGCCACCAGCAGAATGACGGGGGGGGAGGCCCAGTACTTC.

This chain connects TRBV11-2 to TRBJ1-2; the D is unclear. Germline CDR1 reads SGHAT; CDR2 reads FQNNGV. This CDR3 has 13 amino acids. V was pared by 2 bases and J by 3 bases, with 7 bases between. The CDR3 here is CASSLTPDYGYTF. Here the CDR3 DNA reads TGTGCCAGCAGCTTAACTCCTGACTATGGCTACACCTTC.

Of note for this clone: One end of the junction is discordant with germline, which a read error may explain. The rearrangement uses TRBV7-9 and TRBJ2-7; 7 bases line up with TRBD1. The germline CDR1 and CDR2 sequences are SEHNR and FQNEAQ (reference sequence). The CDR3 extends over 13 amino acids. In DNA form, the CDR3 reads TGTGCCAGTAGCTTCTGGACAGGCTACGAGCAGTACTTC. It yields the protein CASSFWTGYEQYF.

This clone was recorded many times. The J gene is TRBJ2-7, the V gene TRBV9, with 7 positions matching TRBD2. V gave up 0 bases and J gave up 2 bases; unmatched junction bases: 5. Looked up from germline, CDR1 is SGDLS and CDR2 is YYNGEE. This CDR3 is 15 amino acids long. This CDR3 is CASSVGGGETYEQYF. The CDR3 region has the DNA TGTGCCAGCAGCGTAGGGGGAGGGGAAACCTACGAGCAGTACTTC.

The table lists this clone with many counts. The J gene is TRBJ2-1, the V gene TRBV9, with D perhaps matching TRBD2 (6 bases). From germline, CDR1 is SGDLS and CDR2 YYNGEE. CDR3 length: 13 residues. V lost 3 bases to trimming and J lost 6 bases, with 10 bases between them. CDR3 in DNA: TGTGCCAGCAGCGGACTAGGAATCAATGAGCAGTTCTTC. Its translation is CASSGLGINEQFF.

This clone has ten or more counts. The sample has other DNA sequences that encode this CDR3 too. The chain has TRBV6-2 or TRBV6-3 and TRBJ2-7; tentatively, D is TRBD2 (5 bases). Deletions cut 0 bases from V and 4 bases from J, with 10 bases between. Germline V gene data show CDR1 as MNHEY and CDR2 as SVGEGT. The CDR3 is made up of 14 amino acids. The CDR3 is CASSYSASSYEQYF. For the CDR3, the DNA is TGTGCCAGCAGTTACTCAGCTAGCTCATACGAGCAGTACTTC.

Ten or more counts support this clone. The CDR3 sequence is CASSPLQRAGVGEQYF. The DNA of the CDR3 is TGTGCCAGCTCACCCCTCCAAAGGGCGGGAGTAGGCGAGCAGTACTTC. The chain is built from TRBV18 and TRBJ2-7; TRBD2 agrees at 7 bases. The ends lost 3 bases at V and 6 bases at J; junction bases unmatched: 14. CDR1 and CDR2 (germline): KGHSH, LQKENI. The CDR3 contains 16 residues.

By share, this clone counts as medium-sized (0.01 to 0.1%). In DNA form, the CDR3 reads TGCGCCAGCAGCTTGGGGCTTACCACCTACGAGCAGTACTTC. Translation: CASSLGLTTYEQYF. This sequence joins TRBV5-1 and TRBJ2-7; D gene ambiguous. Trimming removed 0 bases from V and 2 bases from J, with 9 bases in between. CDR3 length equals 14 residues. Germline V gene lookup returns CDR1 SGHRS and CDR2 YFSETQ.

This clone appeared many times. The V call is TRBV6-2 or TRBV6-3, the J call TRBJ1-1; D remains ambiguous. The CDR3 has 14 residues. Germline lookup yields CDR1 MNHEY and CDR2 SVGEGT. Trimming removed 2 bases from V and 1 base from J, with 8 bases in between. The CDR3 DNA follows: TGTGCCAGCAGTTACAGACGGCGGAACACTGAAGCTTTCTTT. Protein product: CASSYRRRNTEAFF.

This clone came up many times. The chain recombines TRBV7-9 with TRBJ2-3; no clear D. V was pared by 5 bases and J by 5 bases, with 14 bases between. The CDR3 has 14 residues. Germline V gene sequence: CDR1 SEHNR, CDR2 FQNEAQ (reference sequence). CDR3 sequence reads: CASSHTSGGDTQYF. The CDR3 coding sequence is TGTGCCAGCAGCCACACGTCCGGCGGAGATACGCAGTATTTT.

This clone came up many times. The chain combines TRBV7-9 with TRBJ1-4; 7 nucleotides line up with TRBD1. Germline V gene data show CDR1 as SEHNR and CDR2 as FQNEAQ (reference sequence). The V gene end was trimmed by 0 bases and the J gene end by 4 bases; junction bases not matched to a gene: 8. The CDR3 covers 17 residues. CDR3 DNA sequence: TGTGCCAGCAGCTTAGCGAGTGGGACAGCGTTTAATGAAAAACTGTTTTTT. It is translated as CASSLASGTAFNEKLFF.

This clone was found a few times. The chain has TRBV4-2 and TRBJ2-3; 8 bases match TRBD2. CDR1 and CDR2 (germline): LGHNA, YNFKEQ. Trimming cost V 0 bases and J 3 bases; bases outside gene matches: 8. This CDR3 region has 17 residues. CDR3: CASSQEGSGGGTDTQYF. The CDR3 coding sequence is TGTGCCAGCAGCCAAGAGGGTTCGGGAGGGGGAACAGATACGCAGTATTTT.

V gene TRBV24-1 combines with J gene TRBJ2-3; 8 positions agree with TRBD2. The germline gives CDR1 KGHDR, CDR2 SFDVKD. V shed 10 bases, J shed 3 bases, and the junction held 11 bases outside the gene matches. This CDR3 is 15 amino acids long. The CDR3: CATGAGEFRTDTQYF. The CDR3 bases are TGTGCCACAGGAGCGGGAGAGTTTAGAACAGATACGCAGTATTTT.

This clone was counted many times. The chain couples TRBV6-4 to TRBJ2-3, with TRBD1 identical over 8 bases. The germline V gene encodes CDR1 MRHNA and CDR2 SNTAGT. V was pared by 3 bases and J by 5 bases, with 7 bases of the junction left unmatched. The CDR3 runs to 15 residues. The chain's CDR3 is CASSETPTGGDTQYF. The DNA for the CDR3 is TGTGCCAGCAGTGAAACCCCTACAGGGGGAGATACGCAGTATTTT.

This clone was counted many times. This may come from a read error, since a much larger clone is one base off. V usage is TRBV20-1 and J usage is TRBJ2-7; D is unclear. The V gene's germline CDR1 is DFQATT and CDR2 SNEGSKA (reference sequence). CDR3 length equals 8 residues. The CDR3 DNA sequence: TGCATGGGCTACGAGCAGTACTTT. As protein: CMGYEQYF.